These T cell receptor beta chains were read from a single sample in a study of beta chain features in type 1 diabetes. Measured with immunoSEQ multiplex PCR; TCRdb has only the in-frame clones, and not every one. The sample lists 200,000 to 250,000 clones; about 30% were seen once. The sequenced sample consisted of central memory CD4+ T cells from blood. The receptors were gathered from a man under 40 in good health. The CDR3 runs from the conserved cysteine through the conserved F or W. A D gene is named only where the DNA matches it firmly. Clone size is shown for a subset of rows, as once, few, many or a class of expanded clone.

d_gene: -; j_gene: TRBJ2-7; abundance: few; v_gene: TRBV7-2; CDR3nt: TGTGCCAGCAGCTTAGAGCAGGGATTCCTCTACGAGCAGTACTTC; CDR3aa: CASSLEQGFLYEQYF
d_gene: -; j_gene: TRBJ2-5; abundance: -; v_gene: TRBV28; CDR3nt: TGTGCCAGCAGTCTGATAGCGGAGACCCAGTACTTC; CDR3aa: CASSLIAETQYF
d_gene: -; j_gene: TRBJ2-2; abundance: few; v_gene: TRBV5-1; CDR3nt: TGCGCCAGCAGCAGGGACGGATCCGGGGAGCTGTTTTTT; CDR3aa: CASSRDGSGELFF
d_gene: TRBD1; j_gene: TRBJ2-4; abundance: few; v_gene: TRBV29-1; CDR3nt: TGCAGCGCCGCCCGGGACAGCAAAAACATTCAGTACTTC; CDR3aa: CSAARDSKNIQYF
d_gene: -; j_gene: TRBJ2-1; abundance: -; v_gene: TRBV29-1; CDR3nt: TGCAGCGTTCTCGTCTACAATGAGCAGTTCTTC; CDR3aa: CSVLVYNEQFF
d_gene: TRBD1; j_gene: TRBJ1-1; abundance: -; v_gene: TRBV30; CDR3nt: TGTGCCTGGAGGGCGGGGACAGGGCGGTTGAACACTGAAGCTTTCTTT; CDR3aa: CAWRAGTGRLNTEAFF
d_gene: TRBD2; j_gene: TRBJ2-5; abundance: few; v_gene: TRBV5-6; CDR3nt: TGTGCCAGCAGCTTCGGACTAGAGGGGGAGACCCAGTACTTC; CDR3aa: CASSFGLEGETQYF
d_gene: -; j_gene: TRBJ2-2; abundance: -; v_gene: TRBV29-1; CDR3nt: TGCAGCGTAGGGGACTCGACGGCCGGGGAGCTGTTTTTT; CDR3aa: CSVGDSTAGELFF
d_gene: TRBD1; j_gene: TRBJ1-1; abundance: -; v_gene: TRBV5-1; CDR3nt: TGCGCCAGCAGAAGGGACAGCTTGAACACTGAAGCTTTCTTT; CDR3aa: CASRRDSLNTEAFF
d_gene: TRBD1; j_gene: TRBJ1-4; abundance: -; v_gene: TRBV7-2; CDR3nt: TGTGCCAGCAGCTCCCCGGGACAGTGGCCTGAAAAACTGTTTTTT; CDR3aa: CASSSPGQWPEKLFF
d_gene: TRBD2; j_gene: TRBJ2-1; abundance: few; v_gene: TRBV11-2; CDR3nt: TGTGCCAGCAGCTTCAATCCTGGGAGGGCCCACAGTGAGCAGTTCTTC; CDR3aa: CASSFNPGRAHSEQFF
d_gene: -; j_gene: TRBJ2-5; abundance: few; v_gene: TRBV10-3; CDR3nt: TGTGCCATCAGTGAGTCTGGGAGGATGGGGTTCCAAGAGACCCAGTACTTC; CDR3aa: CAISESGRMGFQETQYF
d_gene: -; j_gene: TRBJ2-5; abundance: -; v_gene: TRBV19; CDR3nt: TGTGCCAGTAGTATAGATCCAAGGGAAGAGACCCAGTACTTC; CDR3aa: CASSIDPREETQYF
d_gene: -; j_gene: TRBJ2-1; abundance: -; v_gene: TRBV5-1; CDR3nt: TGCGCCAGCAGCCAGGGACAAAGATACAATGAGCAGTTCTTC; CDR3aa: CASSQGQRYNEQFF
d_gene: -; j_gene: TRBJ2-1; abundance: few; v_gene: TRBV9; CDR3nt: TGTGCCAGCAGCACAAGGTTCAGCTCCTACAATGAGCAGTTCTTC; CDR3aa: CASSTRFSSYNEQFF
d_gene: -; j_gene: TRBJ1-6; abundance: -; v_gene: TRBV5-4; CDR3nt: TGTGCCAGCAGCTCATACAGGGAAAATTCTCCCCTCCACTTT; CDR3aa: CASSSYRENSPLHF
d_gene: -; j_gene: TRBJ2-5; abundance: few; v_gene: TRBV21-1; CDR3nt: TGTGCCAGCAGCAAAGCGCGGGATAAGGCACGCCTGGAGACCCAGTACTTC; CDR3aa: CASSKARDKARLETQYF
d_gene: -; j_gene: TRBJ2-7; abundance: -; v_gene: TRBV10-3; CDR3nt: TGTGCCATCAGTGACGGGGGTTCCTACGAGCAGTACTTC; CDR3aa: CAISDGGSYEQYF
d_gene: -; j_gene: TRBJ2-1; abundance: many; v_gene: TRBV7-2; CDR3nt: TGTGCCAGCAGCACCGACAGCTACAATGAGCAGTTCTTC; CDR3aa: CASSTDSYNEQFF
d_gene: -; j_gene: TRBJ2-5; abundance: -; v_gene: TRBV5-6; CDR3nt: TGTGCCAGCAGCAGAATGGGGGAAGAAACCCAGTACTTC; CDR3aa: CASSRMGEETQYF
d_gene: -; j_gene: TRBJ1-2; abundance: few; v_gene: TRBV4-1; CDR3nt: TGCGCCAGCAGCCCGACAGAGGGCTCCTATGGCTACACCTTC; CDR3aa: CASSPTEGSYGYTF
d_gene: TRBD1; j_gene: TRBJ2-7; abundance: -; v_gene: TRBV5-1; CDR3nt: TGCGCCAGCAGCTTGCAGGCACAGGGGAACAACGAGCAGTACTTC; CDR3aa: CASSLQAQGNNEQYF
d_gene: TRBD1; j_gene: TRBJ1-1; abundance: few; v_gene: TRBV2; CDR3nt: TGTGCCAGCAAAGGGGACAGGGGGAGTACTGAAGCTTTCTTT; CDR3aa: CASKGDRGSTEAFF
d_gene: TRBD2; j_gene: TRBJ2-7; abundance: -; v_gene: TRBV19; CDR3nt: TGTGCCAGTAGTTCGGGACTATCCTACGAGCAGTACTTC; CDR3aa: CASSSGLSYEQYF
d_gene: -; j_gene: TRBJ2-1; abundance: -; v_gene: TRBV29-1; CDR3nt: TGCAGCGTCGCAGGGAACTATGAGCAGTTCTTC; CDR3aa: CSVAGNYEQFF
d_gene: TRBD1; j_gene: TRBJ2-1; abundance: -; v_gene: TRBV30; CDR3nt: TGTGCCTGGAGTTTGGGACAGACGGCCTACAATGAGCAGTTCTTC; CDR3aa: CAWSLGQTAYNEQFF
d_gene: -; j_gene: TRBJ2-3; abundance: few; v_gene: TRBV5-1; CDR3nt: TGCGCCAGCAGCCGACAGGCTAGCACAGATACGCAGTATTTT; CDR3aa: CASSRQASTDTQYF
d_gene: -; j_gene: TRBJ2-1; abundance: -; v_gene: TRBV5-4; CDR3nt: TGTGCCAGCAGCTTGGAGGCGGGTCCCTCCTACAATGAGCAGTTCTTC; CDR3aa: CASSLEAGPSYNEQFF
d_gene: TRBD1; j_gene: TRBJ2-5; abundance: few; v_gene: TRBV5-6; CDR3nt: TGTGCCAGCAGCACACCTGGGACAGCTCAAGAGACCCAGTACTTC; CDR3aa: CASSTPGTAQETQYF
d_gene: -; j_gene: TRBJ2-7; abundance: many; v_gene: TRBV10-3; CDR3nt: TGTGCCATCACCGGCAACCCAGGGTTTAGGTACTTC; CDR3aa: CAITGNPGFRYF
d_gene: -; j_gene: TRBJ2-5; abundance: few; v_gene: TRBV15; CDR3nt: TGTGCCACCAGCAGAGGTCTAGCCCAAGAGACCCAGTACTTC; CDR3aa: CATSRGLAQETQYF
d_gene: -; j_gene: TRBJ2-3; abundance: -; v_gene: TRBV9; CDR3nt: TGTGCCAGCAGCCCAAGCCCCTTGCCAGATACGCAGTATTTT; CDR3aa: CASSPSPLPDTQYF
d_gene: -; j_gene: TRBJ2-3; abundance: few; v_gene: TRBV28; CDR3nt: TGTGCCAGCACCCCAGGAGGGGAAAATACGCAGTATTTT; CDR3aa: CASTPGGENTQYF
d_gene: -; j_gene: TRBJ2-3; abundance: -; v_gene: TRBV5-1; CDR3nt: TGCGCCAGCAGCTACACCACAGATACGCAGTATTTT; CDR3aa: CASSYTTDTQYF
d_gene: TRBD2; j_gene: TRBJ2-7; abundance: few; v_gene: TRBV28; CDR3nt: TGTGCCAGCAGATCTTCCACTAGCGGACTCTACGAGCAGTACTTC; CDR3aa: CASRSSTSGLYEQYF
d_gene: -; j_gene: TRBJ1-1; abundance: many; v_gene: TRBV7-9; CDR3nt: TGTGCCAGCAGCCCTACCCGGACGACAGAGACTGAAGCTTTCTTT; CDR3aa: CASSPTRTTETEAFF
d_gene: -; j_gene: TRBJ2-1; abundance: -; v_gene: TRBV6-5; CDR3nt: TGTGCCAGCAGTTACGGGGGATATGAGCAGTTCTTC; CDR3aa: CASSYGGYEQFF
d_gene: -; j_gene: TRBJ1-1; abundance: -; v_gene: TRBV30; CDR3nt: TGTGCCTGGCAGGCGGCCACCCTGAACACTGAAGCTTTCTTT; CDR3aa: CAWQAATLNTEAFF
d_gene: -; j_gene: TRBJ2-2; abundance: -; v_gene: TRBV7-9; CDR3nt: TGTGCCAGCAGCTTAGACAGGGTGAGCGGGGAGCTGTTTTTT; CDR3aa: CASSLDRVSGELFF
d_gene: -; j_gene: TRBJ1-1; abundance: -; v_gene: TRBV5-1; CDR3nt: TGCGCCAGCAGCTTGGACTCCATGGGGACTGAAGCTTTCTTT; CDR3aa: CASSLDSMGTEAFF
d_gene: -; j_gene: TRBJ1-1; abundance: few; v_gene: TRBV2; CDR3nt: TGTGCCAGCTATTTAAACACTGAAGCTTTCTTT; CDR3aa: CASYLNTEAFF
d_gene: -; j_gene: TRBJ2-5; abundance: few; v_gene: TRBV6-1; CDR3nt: TGTGCCAGCAGTGGATCTTACAGGAATAAAGAGACCCAGTACTTC; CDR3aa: CASSGSYRNKETQYF
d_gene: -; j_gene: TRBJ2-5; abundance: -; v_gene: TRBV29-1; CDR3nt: TGCAGCGTTGGCAGGGATGAGACCCAGTACTTC; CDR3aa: CSVGRDETQYF
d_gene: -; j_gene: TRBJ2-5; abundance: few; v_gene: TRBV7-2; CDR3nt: TGTGCCAGCAGCTTAGACGGAGAGACCCAGTACTTC; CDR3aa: CASSLDGETQYF
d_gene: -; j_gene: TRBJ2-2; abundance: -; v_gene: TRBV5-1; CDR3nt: TGCGCCAGCAGCTTAAGGACAGCGAACACCGGGGAGCTGTTTTTT; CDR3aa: CASSLRTANTGELFF
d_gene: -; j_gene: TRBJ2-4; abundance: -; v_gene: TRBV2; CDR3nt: TGTGCCAGCAGGGGGCCCCTAGGCAACATTCAGTACTTC; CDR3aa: CASRGPLGNIQYF
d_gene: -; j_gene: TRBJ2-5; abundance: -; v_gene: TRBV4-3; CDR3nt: TGCGCCAGCAGCCAAGATGGGTCTATAGGGGGGACCCAGTACTTC; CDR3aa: CASSQDGSIGGTQYF
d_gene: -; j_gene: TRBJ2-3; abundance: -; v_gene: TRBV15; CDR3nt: TGTGCCACCAGCCGAGGGACACTCACAGATACGCAGTATTTT; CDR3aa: CATSRGTLTDTQYF
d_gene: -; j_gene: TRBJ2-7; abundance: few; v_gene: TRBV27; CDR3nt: TGTGCCAGCAGTTCCCGCCACTACGAGCAGTACTTC; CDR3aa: CASSSRHYEQYF
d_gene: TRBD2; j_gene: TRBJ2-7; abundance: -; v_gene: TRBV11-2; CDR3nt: TGTGCCAGCAGCTCGCGACTAGCCCGGGTTTCGGGCGAGCAGTACTTC; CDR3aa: CASSSRLARVSGEQYF
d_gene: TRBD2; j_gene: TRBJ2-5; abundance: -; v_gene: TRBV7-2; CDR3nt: TGTGCCAGCAGCTCACCGGGACTAGCACGAGAGACCCAGTACTTC; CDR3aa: CASSSPGLARETQYF
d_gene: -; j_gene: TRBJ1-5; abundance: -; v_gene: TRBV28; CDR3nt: TGTGCCAGCATCGGCAGCGTAAGCAATCAGCCCCAGCATTTT; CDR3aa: CASIGSVSNQPQHF